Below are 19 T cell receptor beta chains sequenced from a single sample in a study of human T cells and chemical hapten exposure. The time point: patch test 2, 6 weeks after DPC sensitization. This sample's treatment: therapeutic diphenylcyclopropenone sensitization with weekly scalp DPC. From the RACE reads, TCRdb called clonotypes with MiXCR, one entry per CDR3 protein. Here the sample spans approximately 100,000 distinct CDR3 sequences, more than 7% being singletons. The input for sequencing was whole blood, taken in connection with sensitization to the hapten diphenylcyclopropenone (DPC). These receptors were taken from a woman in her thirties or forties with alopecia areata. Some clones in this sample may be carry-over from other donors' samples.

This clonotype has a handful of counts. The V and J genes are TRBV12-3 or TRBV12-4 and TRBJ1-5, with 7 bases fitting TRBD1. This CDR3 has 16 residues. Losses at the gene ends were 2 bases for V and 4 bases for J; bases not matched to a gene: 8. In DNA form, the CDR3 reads TGTGCCAGCAGTTTAAGGGGGGGCAGGGGGAATCAGCCCCAGCATTTT. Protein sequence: CASSLRGGRGNQPQHF.

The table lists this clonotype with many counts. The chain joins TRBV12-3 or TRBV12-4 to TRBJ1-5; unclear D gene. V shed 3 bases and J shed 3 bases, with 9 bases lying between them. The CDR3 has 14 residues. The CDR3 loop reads CASSFGQLNQPQHF. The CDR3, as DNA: TGTGCCAGCAGTTTTGGGCAGCTCAATCAGCCCCAGCATTTT.

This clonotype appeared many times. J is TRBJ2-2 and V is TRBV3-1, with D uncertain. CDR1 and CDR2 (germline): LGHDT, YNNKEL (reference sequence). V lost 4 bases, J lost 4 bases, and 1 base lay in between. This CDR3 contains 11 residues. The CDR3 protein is CASSRTGELFF. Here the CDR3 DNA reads TGTGCCAGCAGCCGCACCGGGGAGCTGTTTTTT. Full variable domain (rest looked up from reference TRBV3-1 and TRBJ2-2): DTAVSQTPKYLVTQMGNDKSIKCEQNLGHDTMYWYKQDSKKFLKIMFSYNNKELIINETVPNRFSPKSPDKAHLNLHINSLELGDSAVYFCASSRTGELFFGEGSRLTVL.

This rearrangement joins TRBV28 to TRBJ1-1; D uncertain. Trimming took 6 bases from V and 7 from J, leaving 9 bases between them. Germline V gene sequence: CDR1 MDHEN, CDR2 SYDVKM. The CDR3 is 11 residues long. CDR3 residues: CASRRGVEAFF. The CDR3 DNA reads TGTGCCAGCAGGCGTGGGGTTGAAGCTTTCTTT.

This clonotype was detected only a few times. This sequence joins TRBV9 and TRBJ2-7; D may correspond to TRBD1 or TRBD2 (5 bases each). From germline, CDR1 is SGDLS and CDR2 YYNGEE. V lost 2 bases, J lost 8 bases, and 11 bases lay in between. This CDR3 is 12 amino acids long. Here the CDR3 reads CASSVDSGKQYF. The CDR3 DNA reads TGTGCCAGCAGCGTTGACAGCGGCAAGCAGTACTTC. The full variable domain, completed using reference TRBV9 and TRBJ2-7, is DSGVTQTPKHLITATGQRVTLRCSPRSGDLSVYWYQQSLDQGLQFLIQYYNGEERAKGNILERFSAQQFPDLHSELNLSSLELGDSALYFCASSVDSGKQYFGPGTRLTVT.

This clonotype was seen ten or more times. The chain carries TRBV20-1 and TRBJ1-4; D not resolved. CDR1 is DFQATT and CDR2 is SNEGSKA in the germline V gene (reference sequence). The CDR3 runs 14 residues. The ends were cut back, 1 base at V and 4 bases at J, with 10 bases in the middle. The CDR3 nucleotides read TGCAGTGCTAGAGGGTCAGGCGGTAATGAAAAACTGTTTTTT. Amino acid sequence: CSARGSGGNEKLFF.

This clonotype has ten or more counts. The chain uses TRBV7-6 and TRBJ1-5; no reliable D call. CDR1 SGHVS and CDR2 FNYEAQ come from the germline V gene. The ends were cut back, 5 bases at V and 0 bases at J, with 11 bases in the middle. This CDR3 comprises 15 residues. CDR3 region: CASSPGLDSNQPQHF. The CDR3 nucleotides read TGTGCCAGCAGCCCCGGACTGGATAGCAATCAGCCCCAGCATTTT.

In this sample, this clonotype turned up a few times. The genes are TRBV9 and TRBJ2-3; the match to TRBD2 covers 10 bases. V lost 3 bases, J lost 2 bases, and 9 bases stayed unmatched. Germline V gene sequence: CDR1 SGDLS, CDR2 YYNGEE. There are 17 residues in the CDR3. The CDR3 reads CASSGGISGGPTDTQYF. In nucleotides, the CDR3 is TGTGCCAGCAGCGGAGGGATTAGCGGGGGGCCCACAGATACGCAGTATTTT. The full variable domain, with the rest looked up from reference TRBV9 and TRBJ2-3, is DSGVTQTPKHLITATGQRVTLRCSPRSGDLSVYWYQQSLDQGLQFLIQYYNGEERAKGNILERFSAQQFPDLHSELNLSSLELGDSALYFCASSGGISGGPTDTQYFGPGTRLTVL.

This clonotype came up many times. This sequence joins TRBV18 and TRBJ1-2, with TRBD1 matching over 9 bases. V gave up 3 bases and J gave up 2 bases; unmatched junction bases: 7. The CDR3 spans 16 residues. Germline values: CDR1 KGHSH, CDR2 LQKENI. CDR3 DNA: TGTGCCAGCTCACCGAGGACAGGGGACGCCAACTATGGCTACACCTTC. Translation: CASSPRTGDANYGYTF.

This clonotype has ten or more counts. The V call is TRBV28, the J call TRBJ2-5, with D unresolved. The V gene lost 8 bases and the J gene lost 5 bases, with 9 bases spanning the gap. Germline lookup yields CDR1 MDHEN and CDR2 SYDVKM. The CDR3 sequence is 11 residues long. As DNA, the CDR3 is TGTGCCAGCGGAACAAAGGAGACCCAGTACTTC. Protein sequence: CASGTKETQYF.

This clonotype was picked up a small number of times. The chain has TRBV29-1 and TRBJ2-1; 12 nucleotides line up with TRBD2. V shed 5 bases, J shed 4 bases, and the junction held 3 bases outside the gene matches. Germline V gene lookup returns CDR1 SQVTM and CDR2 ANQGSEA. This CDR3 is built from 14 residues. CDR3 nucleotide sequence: TGCAGCGTTCTAGCGGGGGGGGCTTACAATGAGCAGTTCTTC. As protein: CSVLAGGAYNEQFF.

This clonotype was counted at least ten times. In DNA form, the CDR3 reads TGTGCCAGCAGCTTAGCGATACAGGGAAATGAAAAACTGTTTTTT. Encoded protein: CASSLAIQGNEKLFF. V gene TRBV7-6 combines with J gene TRBJ1-4, with D maybe TRBD1 (6 bases). CDR1 is SGHVS, CDR2 FNYEAQ, per germline. V lost 0 bases and J lost 5, with 10 bases in between. This CDR3 has 15 amino acids.

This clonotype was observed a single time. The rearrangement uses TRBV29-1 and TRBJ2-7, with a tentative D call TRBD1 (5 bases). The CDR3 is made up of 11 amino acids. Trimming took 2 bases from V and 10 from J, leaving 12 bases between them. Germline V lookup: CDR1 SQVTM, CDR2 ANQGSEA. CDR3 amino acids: CSVESWGVQYF. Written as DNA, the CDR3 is TGCAGCGTTGAATCGTGGGGCGTTCAGTACTTC.

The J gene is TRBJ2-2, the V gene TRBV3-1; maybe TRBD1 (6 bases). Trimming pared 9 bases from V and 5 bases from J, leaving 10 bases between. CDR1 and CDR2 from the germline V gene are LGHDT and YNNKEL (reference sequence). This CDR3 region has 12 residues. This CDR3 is CASNQGTGELFF. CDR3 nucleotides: TGTGCCAGTAACCAGGGGACCGGGGAGCTGTTTTTT. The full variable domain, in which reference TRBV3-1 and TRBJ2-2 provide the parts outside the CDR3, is DTAVSQTPKYLVTQMGNDKSIKCEQNLGHDTMYWYKQDSKKFLKIMFSYNNKELIINETVPNRFSPKSPDKAHLNLHINSLELGDSAVYFCASNQGTGELFFGEGSRLTVL.

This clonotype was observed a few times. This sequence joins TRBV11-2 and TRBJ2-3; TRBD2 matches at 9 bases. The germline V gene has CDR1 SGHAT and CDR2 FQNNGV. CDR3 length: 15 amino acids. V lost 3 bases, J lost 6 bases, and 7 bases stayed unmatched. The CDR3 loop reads CASSFSASGVDTQYF. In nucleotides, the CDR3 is TGTGCCAGCAGCTTCTCGGCTAGCGGGGTGGATACGCAGTATTTT. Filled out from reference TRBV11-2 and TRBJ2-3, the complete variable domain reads EAGVAQSPRYKIIEKRQSVAFWCNPISGHATLYWYQQILGQGPKLLIQFQNNGVVDDSQLPKDRFSAERLKGVDSTLKIQPAKLEDSAVYLCASSFSASGVDTQYFGPGTRLTVL.

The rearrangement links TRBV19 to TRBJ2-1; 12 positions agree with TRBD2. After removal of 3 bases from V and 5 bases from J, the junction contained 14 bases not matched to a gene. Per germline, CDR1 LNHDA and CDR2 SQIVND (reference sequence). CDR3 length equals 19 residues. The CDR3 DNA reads TGTGCCAGTAGTATCAGTCCCTTCCAACTAGCGGGGGGTCACAATGAGCAGTTCTTC. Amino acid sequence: CASSISPFQLAGGHNEQFF.

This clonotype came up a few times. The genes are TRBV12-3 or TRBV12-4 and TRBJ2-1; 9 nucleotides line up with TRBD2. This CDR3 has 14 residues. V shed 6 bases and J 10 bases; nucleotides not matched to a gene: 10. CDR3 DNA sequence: TGTGCCAGCAGCCGTGAGACTAGCGGATTGGAGCAGTTCTTC. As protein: CASSRETSGLEQFF.

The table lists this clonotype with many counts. The CDR3 sequence: CASSLYDRVEKLFF. CDR3 bases: TGTGCCAGCAGCCTCTATGACAGGGTCGAAAAACTGTTTTTT. The chain links TRBV7-9 to TRBJ1-4; 7 nucleotides match TRBD1. V was clipped by 5 bases and J by 8 bases; unmatched bases: 8. CDR3 size: 14 residues. Germline CDR1 is SEHNR and CDR2 is FQNEAQ (reference sequence).

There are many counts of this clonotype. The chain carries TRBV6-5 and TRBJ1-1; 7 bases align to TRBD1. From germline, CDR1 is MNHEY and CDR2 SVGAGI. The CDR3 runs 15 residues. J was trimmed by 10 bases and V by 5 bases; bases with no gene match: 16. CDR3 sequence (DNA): TGTGCCAGCAGTGCTACAGGGGCAGGGTCCGGGAGAGCTTTCTTT. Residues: CASSATGAGSGRAFF.